The 9 T cell receptor beta chains listed next were all sequenced from one sample in a study of identical twins. TCRdb re-called the 5' RACE reads through MiXCR, storing one row per CDR3 protein. Of 1.5 million to 2 million distinct CDR3 sequences in the sample, less than 35% were seen once. Sequencing was carried out using cord blood. The receptor set was obtained from a newborn girl in good health.

The rearrangement uses TRBV20-1 and TRBJ2-4, with D perhaps TRBD2 (5 bases). Trimming took off 5 bases at V and 2 bases at J, with 25 bases between the two ends. Germline V gene data show CDR1 as DFQATT and CDR2 as SNEGSKA (reference sequence). The CDR3 covers 18 residues. In nucleotides, the CDR3 is TGCAGTGCTCAATCCGACACGGCCCGGGGTTGGTCCAAAAACATTCAGTACTTC. Protein: CSAQSDTARGWSKNIQYF.

As to this clonotype: Germline is not matched at one junction end, which may reflect a read error. The V gene is TRBV3-1, the J gene TRBJ2-2; D might be TRBD2 (6 bases). This CDR3 has 17 amino acids. In germline, CDR1 is LGHDT, CDR2 YNNKEL (reference sequence). Written as DNA, the CDR3 is TGTGCCAGCAGCCTCCTCCGGGACTCAAGACCCACCGGGGAGCCGTTTTTT. This gives the protein CASSLLRDSRPTGEPFF.

The chain recombines TRBV27 with TRBJ2-7, with D uncertain. There are 13 residues in the CDR3. In germline, CDR1 is MNHEY, CDR2 SMNVEV (reference sequence). The V gene lost 5 bases and the J gene lost 9 bases, with 17 bases spanning the gap. DNA of the CDR3: TGTGCCAGCAGTCAGACCGGAATCCCCTCGCAGTACTTC. Residues: CASSQTGIPSQYF.

A few counts support this clonotype. V usage is TRBV28 and J usage is TRBJ2-7; a weak D match, TRBD2 (6 bases). The germline V and J ends were trimmed by 4 bases and 0 bases, with 16 bases remaining between them. This CDR3 has 16 amino acids. The V gene's germline CDR1 is MDHEN and CDR2 SYDVKM. The CDR3 reads CASSSIRLESSYEQYF. The CDR3 DNA reads as TGTGCCAGCAGTTCCATCCGACTAGAGAGCTCCTACGAGCAGTACTTC.

The chain uses TRBV2 and TRBJ2-2; 8 nucleotides align to TRBD2. CDR1 is SNHLY, CDR2 FYNNEI, per germline. Trimming cost V 7 bases and J 2 bases; bases outside gene matches: 6. The CDR3 has 15 amino acids. In nucleotides, the CDR3 is TGTGCCAGCAAAGGTATAGCGGGAAACACCGGGGAGCTGTTTTTT. Its translation is CASKGIAGNTGELFF.

The J gene is TRBJ1-5, the V gene TRBV2; no reliable D call. The CDR3 is 14 amino acids. Trimming removed 6 bases at V and 5 bases at J, with 14 bases between. CDR1 SNHLY and CDR2 FYNNEI come from the germline V gene. In nucleotides, the CDR3 is TGTGCCAGCAGCCCTGAGGGCAGCTATCAGCCCCAGCATTTT. It codes for CASSPEGSYQPQHF. Drawing the rest from reference TRBV2 and TRBJ1-5, the complete variable domain is EPEVTQTPSHQVTQMGQEVILRCVPISNHLYFYWYRQILGQKVEFLVSFYNNEISEKSEIFDDQFSVERPDGSNFTLKIRSTKLEDSAMYFCASSPEGSYQPQHFGDGTRLSIL.

J is TRBJ2-5 and V is TRBV18; no clear D gene. Trimming took off 6 bases at V and 0 bases at J, with 11 bases between the two ends. CDR1 KGHSH and CDR2 LQKENI come from the germline V gene. The CDR3 loop spans 14 amino acids. CDR3 in DNA: TGTGCCAGCTCGGAGCCTACGTACCAAGAGACCCAGTACTTC. This encodes CASSEPTYQETQYF.

The chain combines TRBV7-9 with TRBJ2-7; D remains ambiguous. Germline loops: CDR1 SEHNR, CDR2 FQNEAQ (reference sequence). The CDR3 totals 14 residues. Trimming shortened V by 5 bases and J by 4 bases, and 15 bases separated the two germline ends. For the CDR3, the DNA is TGTGCCAGCAGCCATCCTAGTGATCGGTACGAGCAGTACTTC. Protein: CASSHPSDRYEQYF.

This clonotype was found a few times. The rearrangement joins TRBV7-9 to TRBJ1-1; 8 positions agree with TRBD1. V dropped 5 bases and J dropped 1; count of bases not matched to a gene: 9. The CDR3 consists of 16 residues. Per germline, CDR1 SEHNR and CDR2 FQNEAQ (reference sequence). CDR3 region: CASSVPTGEGNTEAFF. The CDR3 nucleotides are TGTGCCAGCAGCGTACCGACAGGGGAGGGGAACACTGAAGCTTTCTTT.